A single sample gave rise to the 29 T cell receptor beta chains below, sequenced in a study of cytotoxic CD8 clonotypes in ibrutinib-treated CLL. Some clones are missing from TCRdb's copy, which holds only in-frame ones; the method was immunoSEQ multiplex PCR. The sample comprises some 85,000 clones, roughly four fifths of which are singletons, and about 26% rests with the top ten. Sequenced material: PBMCs, taken after 24 months of ibrutinib treatment. The receptor source for this set is a human donor with chronic lymphocytic leukemia.

The gene calls are TRBV5-5 and TRBJ1-4, with D hard to call. V lost 2 bases and J lost 5, with 10 bases in between. The CDR3 is 14 amino acids. The germline V gene encodes CDR1 SGHKS and CDR2 YYEKEE (reference sequence). The CDR3 coding sequence is TGTGCCAGCAGCTTTTCGGCACAAAATGAAAAACTGTTTTTT. This sequence encodes CASSFSAQNEKLFF.

The chain joins TRBV12-5 to TRBJ1-1, with TRBD1 matching 7 bases. The CDR3 loop spans 15 amino acids. V lost 4 bases and J lost 3; bases outside the gene matches: 8. The germline CDR1 and CDR2 sequences are LGHNT and FRNRAP. CDR3: CASGSRDSLYTEAFF. In nucleotides, the CDR3 is TGTGCTAGTGGTTCTCGGGACAGTCTATACACTGAAGCTTTCTTT.

CDR3 in amino acids: CASKSGQGTYEQYF. Written as DNA, the CDR3 is TGTGCCAGCAAATCGGGACAGGGAACTTACGAGCAGTACTTC. The chain employs TRBV6-1 and TRBJ2-7; 9 nucleotides align to TRBD1. CDR3 length: 14 residues. The junction had 8 bases not matched to a gene; V was cut back by 7 bases and J by 4 bases. The V gene's germline CDR1 is MNHNS and CDR2 SASEGT.

In DNA, the CDR3 is TGTGCCAGCAGCGCTGGGACCACCAATTCACCCCTCCACTTT. Its protein is CASSAGTTNSPLHF. The V and J genes are TRBV13 and TRBJ1-6, with a weak D call TRBD1 (5 bases). V was shortened by 5 bases and J by 7 bases, with 12 bases between the two germline ends. The CDR3 contains 14 residues. In germline, CDR1 is PRHDT, CDR2 FYEKMQ (reference sequence). The entire variable domain, with the rest obtained from reference TRBV13 and TRBJ1-6, is as follows: AAGVIQSPRHLIKEKRETATLKCYPIPRHDTVYWYQQGPGQDPQFLISFYEKMQSDKGSIPDRFSAQQFSDYHSELNMSSLELGDSALYFCASSAGTTNSPLHFGNGTRLTVT.

V gene TRBV5-1 combines with J gene TRBJ2-1; no clear D gene. The CDR3 is made up of 15 amino acids. The germline V and J ends were trimmed by 4 bases and 4 bases, with 15 bases remaining between them. CDR1 is SGHRS and CDR2 is YFSETQ in the germline V gene. The DNA for the CDR3 is TGCGCCAGCAGCCCGAAGGTTACTCTGTACAATGAGCAGTTCTTC. Its translation: CASSPKVTLYNEQFF.

CDR3 coding DNA: TGCAGAACGGGGACACACTCTGAAGCTTTCTTT. It encodes CRTGTHSEAFF. The V and J genes are TRBV20-1 and TRBJ1-1; tentative D call: TRBD1 (6 bases). The CDR3 spans 11 residues. Looked up from germline, CDR1 is DFQATT and CDR2 is SNEGSKA (reference sequence).

The V call is TRBV6-5, the J call TRBJ2-1; 7 bases are shared with TRBD2. CDR3 length: 15 residues. V was clipped by 7 bases and J by 6 bases; unmatched bases: 12. Per the germline V gene, CDR1 is MNHEY and CDR2 is SVGAGI. CDR3 sequence (DNA): TGTGCCAGCACCCAGAGGACTAGTAACCTCAATGAGCAGTTCTTC. Amino acid sequence: CASTQRTSNLNEQFF.

V is TRBV29-1 and J is TRBJ1-1; 8 bases map to TRBD1. Germline assignment: CDR1 SQVTM and CDR2 ANQGSEA. The trim removed 2 bases at V and 8 bases at J, leaving 4 bases unmatched. This CDR3 is built from 12 residues. In nucleotides, the CDR3 is TGCAGCGTTGAATACGACAGGGGCGAAGCTTTCTTT. Its translation is CSVEYDRGEAFF.

The chain combines TRBV10-3 with TRBJ2-7, with D possibly TRBD1 on 6 matching bases. The V gene's germline CDR1 is ENHRY and CDR2 SYGVKD. The CDR3 has 14 residues. V was pared by 4 bases and J by 0 bases, with 10 bases between. Here the CDR3 reads CAISAQGSSYEQYF. The CDR3, as DNA: TGTGCCATCAGTGCCCAGGGGAGCTCCTACGAGCAGTACTTC.

V gene TRBV6-4 combines with J gene TRBJ2-3, with 13 bases fitting TRBD2. Trimming at V came to 5 bases and at J to 9 bases, leaving 8 bases not matched to a gene. Germline-derived CDR1 and CDR2 are MRHNA and SNTAGT. CDR3 size: 15 residues. DNA for the CDR3: TGTGCCAGCAGTCCCGGGACTAGCGGGATTTTGACGCAGTATTTT. It yields the protein CASSPGTSGILTQYF.

This clone was observed a handful of times. J is TRBJ2-5 and V is TRBV19; a possible D gene is TRBD2 (6 bases). There are 11 residues in the CDR3. Germline V CDR1 and CDR2: LNHDA, SQIVND (reference sequence). V was cut by 11 bases and J by 1 base, with 8 bases left in between. DNA of the CDR3: TGTGCCGCGGGATTCCAAGAGACCCAGTACTTC. It yields the protein CAAGFQETQYF. Using reference TRBV19 and TRBJ2-5 for the parts outside the CDR3, the full variable domain is DGGITQSPKYLFRKEGQNVTLSCEQNLNHDAMYWYRQDPGQGLRLIYYSQIVNDFQKGDIAEGYSVSREKKESFPLTVTSAQKNPTAFYLCAAGFQETQYFGPGTRLLVL.

V is TRBV19 and J is TRBJ1-5; the D is unclear. Germline values: CDR1 LNHDA, CDR2 SQIVND (reference sequence). Deletions cut 5 bases from V and 9 bases from J, with 11 bases between. CDR3 size: 12 residues. CDR3 protein: CASSLDLRPQHF. Written as DNA, the CDR3 is TGTGCCAGTAGTCTCGACCTGAGGCCCCAGCATTTT.

The chain recombines TRBV7-9 with TRBJ1-5; 12 bases are a match to TRBD1. The CDR3 loop spans 17 amino acids. The ends lost 5 bases at V and 6 bases at J; junction bases unmatched: 11. Germline assignment: CDR1 SEHNR and CDR2 FQNEAQ (reference sequence). DNA of the CDR3: TGTGCCAGCAGCCCCGGGACAGGGGGCCATCAAGGTCAGCCCCAGCATTTT. Protein sequence: CASSPGTGGHQGQPQHF.

This clone was seen only a few times. The chain joins TRBV7-8 to TRBJ2-7, with 9 bases aligning to TRBD1. V shed 5 bases and J 5 bases; nucleotides not matched to a gene: 13. The germline V gene has CDR1 SGHVS and CDR2 FQNEAQ. CDR3 length: 16 amino acids. In nucleotides, the CDR3 is TGTGCCAGCAGCCCCGGGGAGCGACAGGGGGTCGACGAGCAGTACTTC. Translating gives CASSPGERQGVDEQYF. Combining the CDR3 with reference TRBV7-8 and TRBJ2-7 gives the whole variable domain GAGVSQSPRYKVAKRGQDVALRCDPISGHVSLFWYQQALGQGPEFLTYFQNEAQLDKSGLPSDRFFAERPEGSVSTLKIQRTQQEDSAVYLCASSPGERQGVDEQYFGPGTRLTVT.

This chain connects TRBV29-1 to TRBJ2-3; 7 bases align to TRBD2. Germline V CDR1 and CDR2: SQVTM, ANQGSEA. With 7 bases clipped from V and 0 bases from J, the junction kept 13 bases outside the gene matches. The CDR3 has 16 residues. The CDR3 coding sequence is TGCAGCGCCTCGGGACTACCGTACTCTAGCACAGATACGCAGTATTTT. It encodes CSASGLPYSSTDTQYF.

This sequence joins TRBV5-1 and TRBJ2-3, with 7 bases lining up with TRBD2. V shed 1 base and J 6 bases; nucleotides not matched to a gene: 8. The CDR3 is made up of 15 amino acids. Germline CDR1 reads SGHRS; CDR2 reads YFSETQ. CDR3: CASSLTSGMVDTQYF. The CDR3 DNA follows: TGCGCCAGCAGCTTGACCAGCGGGATGGTCGATACGCAGTATTTT.

The CDR3 coding sequence is TGTGCCAGCAGCTCCCCCAGGACAGGGCCGGCCTATGGCTACACCTTC. Translating gives CASSSPRTGPAYGYTF. This chain joins TRBV5-6 and TRBJ1-2, with 8 bases identical to TRBD1. The V gene end was trimmed by 3 bases and the J gene end by 4 bases; junction bases not matched to a gene: 11. The germline CDR1 and CDR2 sequences are SGHDT and YYEEEE. The CDR3 runs to 16 residues.

The V call is TRBV6-1, the J call TRBJ2-5; a possible D gene is TRBD1 (6 bases). From germline, CDR1 is MNHNS and CDR2 SASEGT. The length of the CDR3 is 13 residues. Trimming left V 6 bases short and J 1 base short, with 9 bases between. In DNA form, the CDR3 reads TGTGCCAGCAGGAGACAGGTCCAAGAGACCCAGTACTTC. Its translation is CASRRQVQETQYF.

This clone appeared once. V gene TRBV7-9 combines with J gene TRBJ2-7; D ambiguous. CDR3 length equals 14 residues. Per the germline V gene, CDR1 is SEHNR and CDR2 is FQNEAQ (reference sequence). Trimming removed 1 base at V and 5 bases at J, with 12 bases between. CDR3 loop: CASSLGGVVDEQYF. CDR3 nucleotides: TGTGCCAGCAGCTTAGGGGGTGTGGTGGACGAGCAGTACTTC.

The CDR3 spells CAISGWEGRTEAFF. CDR3 DNA sequence: TGTGCCATCAGTGGGTGGGAGGGGCGGACTGAAGCTTTCTTT. This chain links TRBV10-3 with TRBJ1-1, with a possible D match to TRBD1 (5 bases). Trimming shortened V by 4 bases and J by 5 bases, and 14 bases separated the two germline ends. CDR3 length: 14 residues. Germline CDR1 ENHRY, CDR2 SYGVKD.

The chain combines TRBV2 with TRBJ1-2; possibly TRBD1 for D (5 bases). Deletions cut 2 bases from V and 5 bases from J, with 21 bases between. Germline loops: CDR1 SNHLY, CDR2 FYNNEI. The CDR3 runs 17 residues. The CDR3 sequence: CASSERPGGDVKYGYTF. In nucleotides, the CDR3 is TGTGCCAGCAGTGAAAGGCCAGGCGGGGACGTTAAGTATGGCTACACCTTC.

The chain is built from TRBV29-1 and TRBJ2-3; the match to TRBD2 covers 10 bases. Trimming cost V 6 bases and J 8 bases; bases outside gene matches: 5. CDR1 is SQVTM, CDR2 ANQGSEA, per germline. The CDR3 length is 12 residues. CDR3 protein: CSVPSGSGTQYF. The CDR3 bases are TGCAGCGTCCCTAGCGGGAGTGGTACGCAGTATTTT.

The rearrangement links TRBV27 to TRBJ2-1; 8 bases fit TRBD2. Losses at the gene ends were 5 bases for V and 8 bases for J; bases not matched to a gene: 11. CDR1 and CDR2 from the germline V gene are MNHEY and SMNVEV (reference sequence). CDR3 length: 15 residues. For the CDR3, the DNA is TGTGCCAGCAGTCACCTCGCGGGAGGTTGGGATGAGCAGTTCTTC. Protein product: CASSHLAGGWDEQFF.

The genes are TRBV10-3 and TRBJ2-7; 12 bases fit TRBD2. There are 16 residues in the CDR3. Per germline, CDR1 ENHRY and CDR2 SYGVKD. V shed 4 bases, J shed 4 bases, and the junction held 8 bases outside the gene matches. CDR3 in DNA: TGTGCCATCAGTGCCCCGGGACTAGCGGGTGGTTACGAGCAGTACTTC. It yields the protein CAISAPGLAGGYEQYF.

The V and J genes are TRBV5-1 and TRBJ2-2; D not resolved. The CDR3 extends over 13 amino acids. V lost 10 bases and J 6 bases, leaving 16 bases between the germline ends. Per the germline V gene, CDR1 is SGHRS and CDR2 is YFSETQ. Written as DNA, the CDR3 is TGCGCCTCCAAAGCAGAAACTCCCGGGGAGCTGTTTTTT. It is translated as CASKAETPGELFF.

This chain uses TRBV4-2 with TRBJ2-3; a possible D gene is TRBD2 (6 bases). V lost 2 bases and J lost 2, with 20 bases in between. In germline, CDR1 is LGHNA, CDR2 YNFKEQ. The CDR3 is 18 amino acids. The CDR3 DNA sequence: TGTGCCAGCAGCCAAAATGCGGGACTTACAGGAAACACAGATACGCAGTATTTT. This encodes CASSQNAGLTGNTDTQYF.

V and J are TRBV5-4 and TRBJ1-1, with unresolved D. Germline V gives CDR1 SGHNT, CDR2 YYREEE (reference sequence). V lost 0 bases and J 0 bases, leaving 6 bases between the germline ends. This CDR3 has 14 amino acids. The CDR3 sequence: CASSLERMNTEAFF. The DNA for the CDR3 is TGTGCCAGCAGCTTGGAGCGGATGAACACTGAAGCTTTCTTT.

The chain joins TRBV28 to TRBJ2-1, with 8 nucleotides matching TRBD1. In germline, CDR1 is MDHEN, CDR2 SYDVKM. V trimming: 3 bases; J trimming: 14 bases; junction bases outside the gene matches: 3. The CDR3 has 11 amino acids. CDR3 DNA sequence: TGTGCCAGCAGTTTGTGGACAGGGAAGTTCTTC. Translating gives CASSLWTGKFF.

The chain uses TRBV5-1 and TRBJ2-3, with a weak D call TRBD2 (5 bases). Germline V gives CDR1 SGHRS, CDR2 YFSETQ. This CDR3 is built from 14 residues. Trimming left V 0 bases short and J 3 bases short, with 8 bases between. The CDR3 here is CASSLGRETDTQYF. As DNA, the CDR3 is TGCGCCAGCAGCTTGGGAAGGGAGACAGATACGCAGTATTTT. Full variable domain (missing parts from reference TRBV5-1 and TRBJ2-3): KAGVTQTPRYLIKTRGQQVTLSCSPISGHRSVSWYQQTPGQGLQFLFEYFSETQRNKGNFPGRFSGRQFSNSRSEMNVSTLELGDSALYLCASSLGRETDTQYFGPGTRLTVL.